The 29 T cell receptor beta chains below were found in one sample sequenced in a study of breast tumors, draining lymph nodes, adjacent tissues. Via MiXCR, TCRdb re-called the multiplex PCR reads, giving one row per CDR3 protein. The table shows 45,000 to 60,000 distinct CDR3 sequences, with roughly 23% occurring only once. Sequenced: breast tumor tissue. Receptor source: a female donor with breast cancer. Some clones in this sample may be carry-over from other donors' samples.

This chain connects TRBV9 to TRBJ2-1; TRBD2 might be the D (5 bases). The V gene lost 5 bases and the J gene lost 7 bases, with 19 bases spanning the gap. CDR1 and CDR2 (germline): SGDLS, YYNGEE. CDR3 length: 15 residues. CDR3 nucleotides: TGTGCCAGCAGTCCCCGGGATGGGGTTAGGAATGAGCAGTTCTTC. Translated: CASSPRDGVRNEQFF.

This clonotype was detected ten times or more. This rearrangement joins TRBV5-1 to TRBJ2-2, with a tentative D call TRBD2 (6 bases). Germline-derived CDR1 and CDR2 are SGHRS and YFSETQ. CDR3 length: 15 amino acids. Between the trimmed V and J ends, which lost 3 bases and 5 bases, there was a span of 14 bases. CDR3 DNA sequence: TGCGCCAGCAGCTCGTTGACTGCGGGGACCGGGGAGCTGTTTTTT. The encoded protein is CASSSLTAGTGELFF.

This clonotype was seen only a few times. The CDR3 here is CASTLDRAGYEQYF. CDR3 sequence (DNA): TGTGCCAGCACCTTAGACAGGGCAGGCTACGAGCAGTACTTC. J is TRBJ2-7 and V is TRBV28, with 7 bases lining up with TRBD1. The germline CDR1 and CDR2 sequences are MDHEN and SYDVKM. V lost 7 bases and J lost 3; bases outside the gene matches: 9. The CDR3 is made up of 14 amino acids.

At least ten counts were recorded for this clonotype. The V and J genes are TRBV7-9 and TRBJ1-2; D not certain. Trimming stripped 5 bases from V and 0 bases from J, with 7 bases between. There are 13 residues in the CDR3. CDR1 and CDR2 from the germline V gene are SEHNR and FQNEAQ (reference sequence). The CDR3 reads CASSAVPNYGYTF. CDR3 nucleotides: TGTGCCAGCAGCGCGGTCCCTAACTATGGCTACACCTTC. Complete variable domain (other parts from reference TRBV7-9 and TRBJ1-2): DTGVSQNPRHKITKRGQNVTFRCDPISEHNRLYWYRQTLGQGPEFLTYFQNEAQLEKSRLLSDRFSAERPKGSFSTLEIQRTEQGDSAMYLCASSAVPNYGYTFGSGTRLTVV.

The sample holds many counts of this clonotype. The chain couples TRBV6-6 to TRBJ1-2, with D perhaps TRBD1 (6 bases). CDR1 and CDR2 (germline): MNHNY, SVGAGI (reference sequence). Trimming pared 8 bases from V and 2 bases from J, leaving 12 bases between. The CDR3 runs to 13 residues. The CDR3 DNA reads as TGTGCCAGCGGCACAGGGATGAACTATGGCTACACCTTC. It translates to CASGTGMNYGYTF.

The rearrangement links TRBV7-2 to TRBJ1-2; no firm D call. CDR1 and CDR2 from the germline V gene are SGHTA and FQGNSA. Trimming shortened V by 6 bases and J by 7 bases, and 12 bases separated the two germline ends. This CDR3 is built from 12 residues. CDR3 sequence: CASSVAGLGYTF. The CDR3 DNA reads as TGTGCCAGCAGTGTAGCCGGACTTGGCTACACCTTC. The variable domain in full, with the rest retrieved from reference TRBV7-2 and TRBJ1-2, is GAGVSQSPSNKVTEKGKDVELRCDPISGHTALYWYRQSLGQGLEFLIYFQGNSAPDKSGLPSDRFSAERTGGSVSTLTIQRTQQEDSAVYLCASSVAGLGYTFGSGTRLTVV.

This clonotype was counted at least ten times. This chain uses TRBV4-2 with TRBJ1-2, with D unresolved. Germline lookup yields CDR1 LGHNA and CDR2 YNFKEQ. The CDR3 covers 16 residues. The germline V and J ends were trimmed by 7 bases and 5 bases, with 23 bases remaining between them. The CDR3 protein is CASTPGLVGIPYGYTF. CDR3 bases: TGTGCCAGCACCCCCGGTTTAGTCGGGATTCCGTATGGCTACACCTTC.

This clonotype is medium-sized by share. The chain combines TRBV20-1 with TRBJ2-5, with 9 positions matching TRBD1. Germline V gene sequence: CDR1 DFQATT, CDR2 SNEGSKA (reference sequence). V lost 2 bases and J lost 1; bases outside the gene matches: 2. This CDR3 is built from 14 residues. The CDR3 region is CSARWDRVQETQYF. The DNA for the CDR3 is TGCAGTGCTAGATGGGACAGGGTCCAAGAGACCCAGTACTTC.

This clonotype has at least ten counts. The V and J genes are TRBV4-1 and TRBJ1-5, with a weak D call TRBD1 (5 bases). Germline V gene lookup returns CDR1 MGHRA and CDR2 YSYEKL. The CDR3 has 15 amino acids. The V gene lost 0 bases and the J gene lost 2 bases, with 8 bases spanning the gap. The CDR3 region is CASSQDWGRNQPQHF. The CDR3 nucleotides are TGCGCCAGCAGCCAAGATTGGGGACGCAATCAGCCCCAGCATTTT.

On this clonotype itself: One end of the junction varies from germline; a read error may be responsible. The chain links TRBV12-3 or TRBV12-4 to TRBJ2-7; the match to TRBD1 covers 10 bases. The CDR3 covers 14 residues. CDR3 loop: CASSMGTGAYGQYF. The CDR3 nucleotides are TGTGCCAGCAGTATGGGGACAGGGGCCTACGGGCAGTACTTC.

The V and J genes are TRBV28 and TRBJ2-1; the D call may be TRBD1 or TRBD2 (6 bases each). V lost 5 bases to trimming and J lost 9 bases, with 14 bases between them. The CDR3 sequence is 13 residues long. The germline CDR1 and CDR2 sequences are MDHEN and SYDVKM. As DNA, the CDR3 is TGTGCCAGCAGTCACAGGGACTTGAGTGAGCAGTTCTTC. Amino acid sequence: CASSHRDLSEQFF.

This clonotype was found many times. The chain links TRBV30 to TRBJ1-3, with unresolved D. The V gene's germline CDR1 is GTSNPN and CDR2 SVGIG (reference sequence). V dropped 3 bases and J dropped 0 bases, with 12 bases sitting between them. The length of the CDR3 is 15 residues. The CDR3 spells CAWSIPYSSGNTIYF. CDR3 sequence (DNA): TGTGCCTGGAGCATACCTTACAGCTCTGGAAACACCATATATTTT.

This chain links TRBV2 with TRBJ2-5; TRBD2 aligns across 10 bases. The CDR3 is made up of 16 amino acids. Germline CDR1 SNHLY, CDR2 FYNNEI. Trimming at V came to 1 base and at J to 0 bases, leaving 2 bases not matched to a gene. The CDR3 bases are TGTGCCAGCAGTGAAGTGGGACTAGCGAACCAAGAGACCCAGTACTTC. Amino acids: CASSEVGLANQETQYF.

Ten or more counts support this clonotype. The gene calls are TRBV6-1 and TRBJ2-5, with D perhaps matching TRBD1 (6 bases). CDR3 length: 13 residues. Germline V gives CDR1 MNHNS, CDR2 SASEGT. V was shortened by 6 bases and J by 5 bases, with 13 bases between the two germline ends. As DNA, the CDR3 is TGTGCCAGCAGACAGGGTTGGTCGGAGACCCAGTACTTC. Protein sequence: CASRQGWSETQYF.

This clonotype was detected many times. This chain uses TRBV7-9 with TRBJ2-7, with 10 bases lining up with TRBD2. Trimming took 5 bases from V and 0 from J; bases not matched to a gene: 7. This CDR3 is 16 amino acids long. Looked up from germline, CDR1 is SEHNR and CDR2 is FQNEAQ (reference sequence). The CDR3 region has the DNA TGTGCCAGCAGCCCCTTTTCTAGCGGGGGCTCCTACGAGCAGTACTTC. Its protein is CASSPFSSGGSYEQYF. The variable domain in full, with the rest retrieved from reference TRBV7-9 and TRBJ2-7, is DTGVSQNPRHKITKRGQNVTFRCDPISEHNRLYWYRQTLGQGPEFLTYFQNEAQLEKSRLLSDRFSAERPKGSFSTLEIQRTEQGDSAMYLCASSPFSSGGSYEQYFGPGTRLTVT.

Regarding this clonotype: A clone one base away is much larger, so this may be a read error. The CDR3 DNA is TGTGCCAGCAGTCATCAGACTAGCGAAGCGGGACGATACTACAATGAGCAGTTCTTC. Translated, it gives CASSHQTSEAGRYYNEQFF. The chain couples TRBV6-5 to TRBJ2-1; 8 nucleotides agree with TRBD2. This CDR3 contains 19 residues. CDR1 is MNHEY and CDR2 is SVGAGI in the germline V gene. The V and J ends lost 5 bases and 3 bases, in that order; junction bases with no gene match: 18.

This clonotype was observed many times. The chain uses TRBV6-2 or TRBV6-3 and TRBJ1-2; 9 bases agree with TRBD1. The CDR3 totals 15 residues. With V trimmed by 6 bases and J by 6 bases, 11 bases remained unmatched. Germline CDR1 and CDR2: MNHEY and SVGEGT. DNA for the CDR3: TGTGCCAGCAGCAACCGCGGGACAGGGACCAATGGCTACACCTTC. Translating it yields CASSNRGTGTNGYTF.

This clonotype came up many times. V gene TRBV7-8 combines with J gene TRBJ1-4; TRBD1 might be the D (5 bases). Germline V CDR1 and CDR2: SGHVS, FQNEAQ. The CDR3 is 17 amino acids. V was shortened by 5 bases and J by 0 bases, with 16 bases between the two germline ends. The CDR3 nucleotides read TGTGCCAGCAGCCCGCAGGGAGGGAAGGCAACTAATGAAAAACTGTTTTTT. Protein product: CASSPQGGKATNEKLFF.

The rearrangement uses TRBV12-3 or TRBV12-4 and TRBJ2-1; 12 positions match TRBD2. V dropped 3 bases and J dropped 9; count of bases not matched to a gene: 3. This CDR3 has 14 amino acids. The chain's CDR3 is CASSFLAGGSEQFF. CDR3 DNA: TGTGCCAGCAGTTTTCTAGCGGGAGGGTCTGAGCAGTTCTTC.

This chain joins TRBV7-3 and TRBJ2-2; D is unclear. Trimming took 4 bases from V and 6 from J, leaving 9 bases between them. CDR1 is SGHTA and CDR2 is FQGTGA in the germline V gene. This CDR3 contains 13 residues. The CDR3 DNA reads as TGTGCCAGCAGCTCACAGCCACCCGGGGAGCTGTTTTTT. Protein product: CASSSQPPGELFF.

The CDR3 DNA sequence: TGTGCCTGGAGTGTGAGGGGAGACACTGAAGCTTTCTTT. Translated: CAWSVRGDTEAFF. This rearrangement joins TRBV30 to TRBJ1-1; D is possibly TRBD1 (5 bases). V was shortened by 0 bases and J by 3 bases, with 8 bases between the two germline ends. The germline V gene has CDR1 GTSNPN and CDR2 SVGIG (reference sequence). The length of the CDR3 is 13 residues.

This clonotype has at least ten counts. The rearrangement links TRBV6-1 to TRBJ1-2, with TRBD1 identical over 9 bases. CDR1 and CDR2 (germline): MNHNS, SASEGT. V trimming: 0 bases; J trimming: 6 bases; junction bases outside the gene matches: 8. The CDR3 spans 16 residues. The CDR3 region is CASSEATGDRADGYTF. DNA of the CDR3: TGTGCCAGCAGTGAAGCGACGGGGGACAGGGCTGATGGCTACACCTTC.

This clonotype appeared many times. The chain combines TRBV7-7 with TRBJ2-5; TRBD2 matches at 7 bases. This CDR3 has 15 amino acids. The V gene end was trimmed by 5 bases and the J gene end by 5 bases; junction bases not matched to a gene: 11. The germline V gene encodes CDR1 SSHAT and CDR2 FNYEAQ (reference sequence). The CDR3 here is CASSRGRGRQETQYF. For the CDR3, the DNA is TGTGCCAGCAGCCGGGGGAGGGGCAGGCAGGAGACCCAGTACTTC.

In its sample, this clonotype was seen many times. This chain connects TRBV6-6 to TRBJ2-2; perhaps TRBD1 as D (5 bases). The length of the CDR3 is 15 residues. The V end lost 2 bases, the J end lost 6 bases, and 13 bases lay between the germline ends. From germline, CDR1 is MNHNY and CDR2 SVGAGI (reference sequence). The CDR3 sequence is CASSYRSGFSGELFF. CDR3 coding DNA: TGTGCCAGCAGTTACCGATCAGGGTTCTCCGGGGAGCTGTTTTTT.

This clonotype was seen ten or more times. This chain connects TRBV5-1 to TRBJ2-2; 9 bases line up with TRBD1. The germline V gene has CDR1 SGHRS and CDR2 YFSETQ. The CDR3 sequence is 15 residues long. V lost 2 bases to trimming and J lost 3 bases; unmatched junction nucleotides: 2. This CDR3 reads CASSFTGGYTGELFF. DNA for the CDR3: TGCGCCAGCAGCTTCACAGGGGGCTACACCGGGGAGCTGTTTTTT.

This clonotype was seen many times. This sequence joins TRBV9 and TRBJ2-3, with TRBD1 matching over 9 bases. Germline V gene data show CDR1 as SGDLS and CDR2 as YYNGEE. The CDR3 totals 17 residues. Germline trimming cut 0 bases from V and 1 base from J; bases unmatched to any gene: 6. CDR3 nucleotide sequence: TGTGCCAGCAGCGTAGGGACAGGGGCCGCCGGCACAGATACGCAGTATTTT. This sequence encodes CASSVGTGAAGTDTQYF.

Ten or more counts support this clonotype. The chain has TRBV19 and TRBJ2-7; TRBD1 or TRBD2 may be the D gene (5 bases each). With 6 bases removed from V and 6 bases from J, the gap between germline ends came to 18 bases. From germline, CDR1 is LNHDA and CDR2 SQIVND (reference sequence). The CDR3 consists of 14 residues. The CDR3 here is CASSPGTAAAEQYF. DNA for the CDR3: TGTGCCAGTAGCCCCGGGACGGCAGCCGCCGAGCAGTACTTC.

With respect to this clonotype: A much larger clonotype is one base distant, so this may be a read error. The chain combines TRBV12-1 with TRBJ2-2; TRBD1, the D gene given by the table, was not confirmed from the DNA. TRBV12-1 constitutes a pseudogene. The CDR3 loop spans 15 amino acids. CDR3 protein: CASSFERRRGGELFF. The CDR3, as DNA: TGTGCCAGCAGCTTTGAGAGGCGGCGGGGCGGGGAGCTGTTTTTT.

This clonotype was observed many times. This sequence joins TRBV6-1 and TRBJ1-2, with D unresolved. The CDR3 totals 13 residues. Per the germline V gene, CDR1 is MNHNS and CDR2 is SASEGT. Trimming cost V 5 bases and J 8 bases, with 15 bases left between them. The CDR3 loop is CASSTQGPGGYTF. CDR3 DNA: TGTGCCAGCAGTACGCAAGGCCCAGGAGGCTACACCTTC.